The next 4 T cell receptor beta chains were all read from a single sample in a study of blood T cell repertoires in COVID-19. Some clones are missing from TCRdb's copy, which holds only in-frame ones; the method was immunoSEQ multiplex PCR. This table has about 190,000 clones, 70% to 85% appearing once. Sequenced: peripheral blood. The source is a woman between 50 and 59 years old with acute or convalescent COVID-19.

In its sample, this clone was seen a few times. CDR3 amino acids: CASSRKTVMNTEAFF. The CDR3 DNA reads TGTGCCAGCAGCAGAAAGACAGTTATGAACACTGAAGCTTTCTTT. V and J are TRBV11-2 and TRBJ1-1, with D perhaps matching TRBD1 (5 bases). This CDR3 is built from 15 residues. The V gene's germline CDR1 is SGHAT and CDR2 FQNNGV. V was clipped by 5 bases and J by 0 bases, with 13 bases between them.

This clone came up once. The junction shows a germline mismatch at one end, possibly a read error. The genes are TRBV27 and TRBJ2-3; maybe TRBD1 (6 bases). The germline V gene has CDR1 MNHEY and CDR2 SMNVEV (reference sequence). The CDR3 consists of 15 residues. DNA of the CDR3: TGTGCCAGCAGTTTATCTTCCGGGACATCTCACACGTGGCATTTT. It specifies CASSLSSGTSHTWHF.

This chain joins TRBV10-3 and TRBJ1-3; possibly TRBD1 for D (5 bases). CDR3 length: 16 amino acids. Germline V gene lookup returns CDR1 ENHRY and CDR2 SYGVKD. Trimming stripped 0 bases from V and 4 bases from J, with 13 bases between. CDR3 nucleotide sequence: TGTGCCATCAGTGAGTCGGGGGGTTCGTCCGGAAACACCATATATTTT. It encodes CAISESGGSSGNTIYF.

The rearrangement uses TRBV24-1 and TRBJ2-3, with TRBD1 matching over 9 bases. CDR3 size: 15 residues. V trimming: 9 bases; J trimming: 6 bases; junction bases outside the gene matches: 12. Germline CDR1 and CDR2: KGHDR and SFDVKD. CDR3 sequence reads: CATSRTGASSDTQYF. The CDR3, as DNA: TGTGCCACCTCCCGGACAGGGGCGTCCTCCGATACGCAGTATTTT.